This paragraph reports one T cell receptor beta chain. This clone was seen only once. Its antigen is not yet known. The sample holds no much larger clone one base away, and base qualities are not on file. This sample was taken from a study of blood T cell repertoires in COVID-19 (TCRdb year 2020). In terms of the full investigation: Collaborator samples came from the United States, Italy and Spain and covered acute and convalescent phases of COVID-19. The dataset comprised deeply sampled blood TCRbeta repertoires from subjects exposed to, actively infected with, or recovered from COVID-19. HLA class I and class II types, where available, came from metadata supplied by the sample provider rather than from assay-based typing. Nearly every sample came with metadata listing a de-identified subject ID, COVID-19 status, age in years and sex. The material from the prospective study consisted of cDNA or gDNA derived from T cells, B-cell-depleted T cells, or PBMCs. Samples were obtained from the ongoing ImmuneRACE study (first 160 participants) and from roughly 1,300 subjects provided by 6 global collaborators. A freely available public database, intended as a resource for researchers studying the immune response to SARS-CoV-2, is where the repertoires were released. General findings and caveats noted by the study authors: The amount of clinical and demographic metadata varied by source and participant and was provided uncurated.

Via the germline V gene, CDR1 is MDHEN and CDR2 SYDVKM. The CDR3 runs 16 amino acids, cysteine and phenylalanine included. Only the CDR3 portion is preserved as DNA: 48 bases, with reading frame beginning at the first base. Clipping removes 5 bases from V and 6 bases from J, with 11 as the unmatched junction base count. Whole blood was collected in K2EDTA tubes by collaborating institutions according to the institutions' own protocols. For TCRbeta analysis, collaborators shipped samples in one of three forms: frozen whole blood, isolated PBMCs, or DNA extracted from either of those sample types. TCRbeta CDR3 regions were amplified from genomic DNA using the immunoSEQ Assay, a bias-controlled multiplex PCR. The source study handled its data this way. Nucleated cell counts per sample were estimated from amplification of reference gene primers within the assay. To quantify the absolute abundance of each unique TCRbeta CDR3 rearrangement, sequence reads were collapsed and filtered. For each sample, productive Simpson clonality was calculated as the square root of Simpson's diversity index across productive rearrangements. TCRdb retrieved this table from immuneACCESS and kept in-frame rearrangements only. Not all clones are present; in checked studies, unresolved V genes account for under half, and no reason is known for the remainder. That table supplies the V and J calls and clone size; D and trimming were determined from the DNA. The sample table shows 150,000 or so clones, and 84% are seen once. Together, the top ten hold 44% of the sample.

The sequence joins TRBV28 to TRBJ2-1, and 9 junction bases match TRBD2. Sequences were obtained from peripheral blood. The receptor's source is a human donor in a cohort sampled during active COVID-19. The CDR3 reads as follows: CASSEISGSIGNEQFF. At the DNA level, the sequence is TGTGCCAGCAGTGAAATTAGCGGGAGTATCGGCAATGAGCAGTTCTTC.